This TCR beta chain was observed in a study of Ad26.COV2.S vaccination and SARS-CoV-2 variants. As for the study in general: Donor got 5x10^10 or 1x10^11 viral particles of Ad26.COV2.S.

On this clone: Its antigen is currently unknown.

Stated treatment: 15 to 20 received Ad26.COV2.S at low or high dose, single or two shots; 5 received placebo; per-sample allocation not given. On day 63 after the first injection, vaccine and placebo recipients gave samples. The CDR3 covers 13 residues. Trimming removed 3 bases from V and 4 bases from J, with 8 bases in between. In germline, CDR1 is MGHDK, CDR2 SYGVNS. Clones were read by immunoSEQ multiplex PCR, and TCRdb kept only the in-frame ones, dropping some. The sample carries approximately 340,000 clones, roughly 81% recorded once. Whole-study findings and limits: Reported findings describe substantial breadth in spike-specific CD8+ and CD4+ T cell responses following vaccination. Non-spike TCR breadth did not differ much between vaccine and placebo recipients. Vaccine recipients showed a spike-specific TCR breadth that was higher than in placebo recipients.

This clonotype was obtained from a person between 18 and 65 years old who received the Ad26.COV2.S COVID-19 vaccine or a placebo. The source was peripheral blood, collected in a trial of Ad26.COV2.S vaccine versus placebo. This rearrangement joins TRBV25-1 to TRBJ2-3; D gene ambiguous. CDR3 protein: CASSEGRADTQYF. The CDR3 nucleotides are TGTGCCAGCAGTGAGGGAAGGGCAGATACGCAGTATTTT.